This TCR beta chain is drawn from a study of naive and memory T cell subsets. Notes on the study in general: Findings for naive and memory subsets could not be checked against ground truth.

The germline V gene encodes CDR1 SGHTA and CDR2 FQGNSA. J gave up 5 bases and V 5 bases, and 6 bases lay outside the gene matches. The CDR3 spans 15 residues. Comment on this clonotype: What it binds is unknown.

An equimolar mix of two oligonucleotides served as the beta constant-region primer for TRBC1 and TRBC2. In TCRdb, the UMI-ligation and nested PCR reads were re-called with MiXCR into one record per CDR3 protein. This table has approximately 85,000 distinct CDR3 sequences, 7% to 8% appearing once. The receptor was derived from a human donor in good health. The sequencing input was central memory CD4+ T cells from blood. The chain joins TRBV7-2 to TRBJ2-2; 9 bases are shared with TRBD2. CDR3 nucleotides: TGTGCCAGCAGCGAAGCGGGGGGTAGAACCGGGGAGCTGTTTTTT. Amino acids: CASSEAGGRTGELFF.